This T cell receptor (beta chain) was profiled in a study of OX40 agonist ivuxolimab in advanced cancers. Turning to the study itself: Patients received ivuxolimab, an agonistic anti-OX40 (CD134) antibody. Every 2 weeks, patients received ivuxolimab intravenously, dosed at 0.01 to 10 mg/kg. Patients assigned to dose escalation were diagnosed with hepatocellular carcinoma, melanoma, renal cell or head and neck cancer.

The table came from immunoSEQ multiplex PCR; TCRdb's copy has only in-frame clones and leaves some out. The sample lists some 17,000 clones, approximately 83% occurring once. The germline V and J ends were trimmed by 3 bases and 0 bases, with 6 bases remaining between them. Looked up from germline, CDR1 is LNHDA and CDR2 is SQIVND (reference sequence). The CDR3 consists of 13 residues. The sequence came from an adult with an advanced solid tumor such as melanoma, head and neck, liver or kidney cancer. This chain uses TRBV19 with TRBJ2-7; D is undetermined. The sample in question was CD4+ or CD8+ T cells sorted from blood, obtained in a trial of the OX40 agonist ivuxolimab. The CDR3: CASSIDLSYEQYF. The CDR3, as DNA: TGTGCCAGTAGTATTGACCTCTCCTACGAGCAGTACTTC.